This T cell receptor beta chain was profiled in a study of cytomegalovirus exposure and HLA in healthy donors (dated by TCRdb to the late 2010s). For context, the study as a whole: According to an earlier analysis of 587 of the donors, roughly 180 million T cells yielded over 90 million unique TCR beta sequences and more than 250 Gb of sequence data. Donor age, sex, ethnicity and CMV serostatus were collected together with the repertoire data. The study was designed to test whether signatures of past pathogen exposure could be identified by cataloging public T cell receptors. The later analysis used no new phenotypic data to find candidate immune exposures, relying instead on TCR beta sequences and their occurrence across donors. Four or five DR-DQ haplotypes were handled as single units for association and clustering because linkage in the cohort was strong. An early release that covered about 600 HLA-typed donors contained about 300 gigabases of sequencing data and around 80 million unique TCR sequences. In a later genetic analysis, genome-wide SNP genotypes for about 55% of the roughly 700 donors were used, and that subset was treated as a discovery cohort. In addition to the first cohort of roughly 700 subjects, a separate validation cohort of 130 or so different subjects was used. The T cell repertoires of some 700 subjects were profiled by immunosequencing and related to cytomegalovirus serostatus. Both class I and class II loci were covered by HLA typing, at four-digit resolution. The number of donors typed differed by locus, with 629-630 for A, B, C, DRB1 and DQB1, around 500 for DQA1, nearly 610 for DPA1, and some 450 for DPB1. Every repertoire in the discovery cohort had been generated on one and the same sequencing platform. On average, roughly 240,000 unique TCR beta nucleotide sequences were sequenced per donor among a few hundred genotyped donors of the cohort, with roughly 19% of those sequences being non-productive. To predict cytomegalovirus infection status, the study brought together high-throughput TCR immunosequencing, statistical association of individual TCRs with disease status, and machine learning. To decide whether each TCR beta V gene segment behaved as functional or pseudogenic, an earlier analysis of some 540 of the donors relied on high-throughput TCR beta sequencing. In a later analysis, previously published TCR beta repertoires from 550 to 750 donors were re-analyzed and high-resolution HLA genotyping was added so that TCR occurrence patterns could be studied. Of the 300 to 500 genotyped donors, approximately 81% were placed in the genetic ancestry cluster associated with self-reported Caucasian donors. Study-wide findings and limitations: According to a later analysis, TCR association rates differed among HLA loci, with DRB1 alleles showing the most associated TCRs and HLA-C alleles showing the fewest. A cluster of highly shared sequence variants was judged likely to represent a technical artifact of the sequencing pipeline. The cohort was sequenced for TCR beta chains only, and without alpha or paired-chain data the features that could be detected were limited. The authors suggested that the approach could potentially be extended to other disease states and immunological phenotypes. Sequencing depth was assumed to be roughly uniform across donors in the presence/absence analyses, though that assumption may not hold. In vitro tests confirmed that a few of the cytomegalovirus-associated TCR beta chains recognize cytomegalovirus antigens. An association between a missense DCLRE1C variant and V-gene and J-gene trimming of TCR beta chains was found in a later genetic analysis and replicated in an independent cohort. In a later analysis, some 18,000 TCR beta sequences were associated with specific HLA alleles at a false discovery rate of 0.05. Because HLA typing was missing for some donors at each locus, association tests included only the typed subset. Compared with the roughly 670-donor mean, donors in an Asian-associated ancestry cluster had fewer N-insertions in productive TCRs, according to a later genetic analysis. In the study, some 160 TCR beta chains were listed as associated with cytomegalovirus. Correlated functional status among segregating V segments might reflect linkage disequilibrium, but an unknown experimental factor could not be ruled out. In a later analysis, HLA-associated TCR beta chains were found to be more clonally expanded and to have lower generation probabilities than equally common non-associated chains. While some public TCRs were present in many individuals, most TCR sequences turned up only very rarely across donors. The classifier was reported to diagnose cytomegalovirus status with high specificity and sensitivity in both the original and validation cohorts. Because counts were too low, 15 to 20 rarely observed V segments, including chromosome 9 orphons, were left out of the earlier analysis of a few hundred of the donors. An earlier analysis of around 500 of the donors showed that most TCR beta V segments appeared in productive rearrangements either about 90% or about 30% of the time, which broadly matched IMGT annotations. A later analysis found that most CMV-associated TCR beta chains appeared HLA-restricted, with HLA associations seemingly driven largely by CMV exposure. Assigning TCR associations to individual alleles was difficult when HLA alleles, especially DR and DQ, strongly co-occurred. Immune exposure information for the cohort was limited to CMV serostatus. Some IMGT-functional V segments, including TRBV6-2 and TRBV6-3, could not be told apart with the 87-base-pair reads, so those segments were excluded. Several of the top co-occurrence clusters appeared to be linked to parvovirus B19, influenza, CMV and Epstein-Barr virus, according to a later analysis. A further reported finding was that TCR beta sequences accurately predicted the HLA-A and HLA-B alleles for most subjects in the first cohort.

The cohort was made up of 666 healthy bone marrow donors. All cohort members were sampled while nominally healthy, although unrecorded immune exposures were likely present. The donor tested CMV seronegative and was one of the 352 seronegative cohort members. A peripheral blood sample was provided by each donor, and peripheral blood mononuclear cells were used for TCR beta sequencing. Genomic DNA was extracted from the blood cell samples with the Qiagen DNeasy Blood Extraction Kit. From the germline V gene (reference sequence), CDR1 is LNHDA and CDR2 is SQIVND. V has 6 bases trimmed and J has 5 bases trimmed; junction bases matching no gene number 18. The CDR3 spans 18 residues, from the cysteine through the phenylalanine. The DNA shown is the 54-base CDR3, in frame from base 1. Libraries were constructed by the immunoSEQ multiplex PCR assay. For the multiplex PCR, a mixture combining 60 forward primers for TCR Vbeta segments and 13 reverse primers for TCR Jbeta segments was used. Amplification of the CDR3 region of rearranged TCR beta genes was performed with a multiplex PCR assay on genomic DNA. The Illumina HiSeq System was used to sequence the amplified TCR beta libraries as 87-base-pair reads. The original methods were these. A later analysis counted some 80 million unique TCR beta chains across the 500 to 850 repertoires, and around 9.9 million of these chains were shared by at least two donors. A nearest-neighbor algorithm error-corrected the raw reads and collapsed the reads into unique sequences, merging closely related sequences to remove PCR and sequencing errors. CDR3 sequences were aligned to IMGT reference sequences to assign V, D and J gene segments. For a sequence to be retained, at least a six-nucleotide match to both a V gene segment and a J gene segment was required. A rearrangement counted as productive if the CDR3 had no stop codons and remained in frame with V and J, and every other rearrangement counted as non-productive. Following IMGT convention, CDR3 was defined as the stretch from the second conserved V-encoded cysteine up to the conserved J-encoded phenylalanine. Sequences without an unambiguous match to a single V gene segment were excluded from the earlier analysis of 587 of the donors. In an earlier analysis of 500 to 750 of the donors, V segments were called functional above 56.7% productive rearrangements and were called segregating when the between-donor standard deviation exceeded 5%. A statistical classification framework was built for diagnosing cytomegalovirus status from the catalog of TCR beta chain sequences. In a later analysis, TCR nucleotide sequences were compared against IMGT/GENE-DB human TR gene sequences so that V and J genes could be assigned. The TCRdist pipeline was used in a later analysis to assign CDR3 sequences and most-parsimonious VDJ recombination scenarios. In a later analysis, each TCR beta chain was defined by its CDR3 amino acid sequence together with its V-gene family, and reads without a unique V-gene family were excluded. In a later analysis, approximately 640 highly shared, low-generation-probability nucleotide sequences were removed to address suspected cross-contamination and a sequencing artifact. A later analysis calculated a clonal expansion index for each public chain from normalized within-repertoire ranks of inferred template counts. In a later analysis, generation probabilities were computed using a VDJ recombination model fitted to out-of-frame rearrangements, and the results were checked against IGoR. Hypergeometric tests were used in a later analysis to score TCR-TCR, TCR-HLA and TCR-CMV co-occurrence, with a repertoire-size bias correction applied to the TCR pairs. In a later analysis, false discovery rates were estimated by permuting HLA or CMV assignments 20 times. In a later analysis, co-occurring TCRs were grouped using DBSCAN, with TCRdist sequence similarity added in when clustering inside HLA-allele-positive subsets. Co-occurrence clustering excluded repertoires with fewer than 30,000 or more than 120,000 public chains, plus five with anomalous nucleotide sharing. The table was pulled from immuneACCESS by TCRdb, which kept in-frame rearrangements only. Such tables lose some clones; where checked, under half of the loss comes from unresolved V genes, and the rest has no known cause. Clone size and the V and J calls come from that table; the DNA yielded D and trimming. The sample table lists over 75,000 clones, approximately 70% of them with a count of one. Jointly, the top ten make up under 2.5% of the sample.

This clone appeared once. Its binding antigen is unknown. Per-nucleotide qualities are absent, and no much larger clonotype sits a single base away. The sequence derives from a man under 40 in good health and CMV-seronegative. Sequencing was performed on PBMCs. The V gene is TRBV19 and the J gene is TRBJ1-5, and 8 junctional nucleotides match TRBD1. The CDR3 has the sequence CASSHRLGTGSNDQPQHF. The nucleotide sequence is given as TGTGCCAGTAGCCATCGCCTAGGGACAGGATCAAATGATCAGCCCCAGCATTTT.